The clone carrying this TCR beta chain was counted many times. What it binds is not known. With a J-beta primer mix and a sample-barcoded 5' primer, a second PCR ran about 7 to 12 cycles. Each CDR3 protein gets one entry after TCRdb re-called the 5' RACE reads with MiXCR. In the table there are 1.6 million or so distinct CDR3 sequences, 34% of which are singletons. The data were taken from a study of blood T cells in healthy people across ages. General study findings and limits: Both naive CD4+ cell counts and diversity were greater in long-lived donors than in aged donors.

The donors, aged about 6 to 95, were healthy Caucasians from Russia. Per sample, extraction of total RNA gave at least 6 micrograms in every case. From germline, CDR1 is LGHDT and CDR2 YNNKEL (reference sequence). The CDR3 sequence is 14 residues long. V was shortened by 1 base and J by 5 bases, with 9 bases between the two germline ends. The TCR originated in a woman younger than 45 in good health. This chain connects TRBV3-1 to TRBJ2-1, with TRBD2 as a possible D gene (5 bases). The sample comprised blood. CDR3 coding DNA: TGTGCCAGCAGCCAAGGTACAGCGGACAATGAGCAGTTCTTC. Its translation: CASSQGTADNEQFF.